This T cell receptor beta chain derives from a study of T cells in Graves' hyperthyroidism and ophthalmopathy. Study-wide findings and caveats: Onset of ophthalmopathy came a median 6.5 months after the model predicted it. Ophthalmopathy was told apart from stable hyperthyroidism by a 13 V-J model. Among clonotypes expanded in thyroid above 0.001, most were also found in blood.

The authors took PBMCs from roughly 9.7 ml fresh peripheral blood. This CDR3 contains 15 residues. With 5 bases clipped from V and 4 bases from J, the junction kept 10 bases outside the gene matches. Germline CDR1 and CDR2: MDHEN and SYDVKM. Template material for amplifying TCR beta CDR3 regions consisted of RNA transcripts. The HTBI primer set served for first-round RT-PCR of the TCR CDR3. TCRdb re-called the multiplex PCR reads with MiXCR, one entry per CDR3 protein. This table has about 640,000 distinct CDR3 sequences, more than 14% appearing once. This clonotype was seen many times. Its antigen remains unidentified.

The chain has TRBV28 and TRBJ2-7; TRBD1 aligns across 8 bases. This TCR was sampled from a woman aged 50 to 65 with Graves' ophthalmopathy. Sequencing used blood. The CDR3, as DNA: TGTGCCAGCAGTCACTCCGGACAGGGTGGGTACGAGCAGTACTTC. This sequence encodes CASSHSGQGGYEQYF.